The 8 T cell receptor beta chains presented below share a single source sample, sequenced in a study of T cells in Graves' hyperthyroidism and ophthalmopathy. What was amplified from RNA transcripts were TCR beta CDR3 regions. The TCR CDR3 first-round RT-PCR relied on the HTBI primer set. TCRdb redid the calling of the multiplex PCR reads with MiXCR, one entry per CDR3 protein. Of fewer than 900,000 distinct CDR3 sequences listed, less than 20% are singletons. The source material was blood. These receptor sequences come from a man aged 18 to 30 with Graves' hyperthyroidism.

This clonotype was seen a few times. The genes are TRBV5-1 and TRBJ1-5; tentatively, D is TRBD1 (6 bases). This CDR3 is built from 16 residues. V was clipped by 0 bases and J by 1 base, with 11 bases between them. Germline values: CDR1 SGHRS, CDR2 YFSETQ. Here the CDR3 DNA reads TGCGCCAGCAGCTTGGGGACAGTGGGGAGCAATCAGCCCCAGCATTTT. As protein: CASSLGTVGSNQPQHF.

The V call is TRBV7-9, the J call TRBJ2-3; D perhaps matches TRBD2 (5 bases). The CDR3 runs to 15 residues. Per the germline V gene, CDR1 is SEHNR and CDR2 is FQNEAQ (reference sequence). V gave up 5 bases and J gave up 6 bases, with 18 bases separating them. Here the CDR3 reads CASSQRKGDGDTQYF. The CDR3 bases are TGTGCCAGCAGCCAACGGAAGGGAGATGGGGATACGCAGTATTTT.

Many counts were recorded for this clonotype. The J gene is TRBJ2-7, the V gene TRBV7-9, with a tentative D call TRBD1 (7 bases). The V end lost 3 bases, the J end lost 1 base, and 10 bases lay between the germline ends. The length of the CDR3 is 14 residues. The germline gives CDR1 SEHNR, CDR2 FQNEAQ (reference sequence). The DNA for the CDR3 is TGTGCCAGCAGCTTCGCGGGACAGTCCTACGAGCAGTACTTC. It codes for CASSFAGQSYEQYF.

This clonotype has ten or more counts. V is TRBV7-2 and J is TRBJ2-3; TRBD2 might be the D (6 bases). V lost 6 bases, J lost 5 bases, and 9 bases lay in between. This CDR3 region has 12 residues. The germline gives CDR1 SGHTA, CDR2 FQGNSA. The CDR3 bases are TGTGCCAGCAGGCTAGCGAGAGATACGCAGTATTTT. This codes for CASRLARDTQYF.

The chain recombines TRBV5-1 with TRBJ1-1, with D possibly matching TRBD1 (6 bases). CDR3 length: 14 amino acids. V lost 4 bases and J lost 6, with 16 bases in between. Looked up from germline, CDR1 is SGHRS and CDR2 is YFSETQ. The CDR3 coding sequence is TGCGCCAGCAGCGTCACACAGGGAGGCGCTGAAGCTTTCTTT. Translating it yields CASSVTQGGAEAFF.

The chain links TRBV6-2 or TRBV6-3 to TRBJ2-7; 8 bases match TRBD2. Germline CDR1 reads MNHEY; CDR2 reads SVGEGT. The CDR3 spans 17 residues. V trimming: 3 bases; J trimming: 3 bases; junction bases outside the gene matches: 13. DNA of the CDR3: TGTGCCAGCAGTTATTCACCGCTTAGCGGGGCCTACTACGAGCAGTACTTC. Translating gives CASSYSPLSGAYYEQYF.

This clonotype was detected many times. The CDR3 loop reads CATSRGRAGPTTDTQYF. The CDR3 nucleotides read TGTGCCACCAGCAGAGGCAGGGCCGGGCCCACCACAGATACGCAGTATTTT. The chain recombines TRBV15 with TRBJ2-3, with TRBD1 as a possible D gene (5 bases). This CDR3 has 17 residues. Trimming took off 1 base at V and 2 bases at J, with 16 bases between the two ends. Germline V gene data show CDR1 as LNHNV and CDR2 as YYDKDF (reference sequence). Together with reference TRBV15 and TRBJ2-3, the CDR3 gives the full variable domain: DAMVIQNPRYQVTQFGKPVTLSCSQTLNHNVMYWYQQKSSQAPKLLFHYYDKDFNNEADTPDNFQSRRPNTSFCFLDIRSPGLGDTAMYLCATSRGRAGPTTDTQYFGPGTRLTVL.

This clonotype was recorded many times. Written as DNA, the CDR3 is TGTGCCAGCAGTTTTGGCGGGGGATTTCCTGGGGCCAACGTCCTGACTTTC. This gives the protein CASSFGGGFPGANVLTF. This chain links TRBV12-3 or TRBV12-4 with TRBJ2-6; TRBD2 matches at 7 bases. The CDR3 runs to 17 residues. Trimming at V came to 3 bases and at J to 2 bases, leaving 7 bases not matched to a gene.